Sequencing of this TCR beta chain was carried out in a study of T cell repertoires in cytomegalovirus infection. As for the study in general: The study used recently identified HLA-C-restricted and well-studied HLA-B-restricted CMV epitopes. Matching HLA type, along with CMV infection, was indicated by public TCR beta signatures. Whole-study findings and limits: Clonotype analysis showed dominance of the ex vivo response by HLA-C-restricted CMV-specific TCR beta clonotypes. The cumulative frequency of public TCR beta families identified carriers of CMV plus the relevant HLA.

TCRdb fed the reads into MiXCR, producing one record per CDR3 protein. This table has approximately 220,000 distinct CDR3 sequences, 30% to 45% appearing once. This clonotype was seen more than once but under ten times. Its antigen is unidentified. The CDR3 runs 13 residues. Germline loops: CDR1 LNHNV, CDR2 YYDKDF (reference sequence). The V end was cut by 6 bases, the J end by 0 bases, with 7 bases between. The rearrangement joins TRBV15 to TRBJ2-3; D unresolved. This sequence was found in a human donor in good health (CMV status not recorded). Some clones in this sample may be carry-over from other donors' samples. The specimen comprised CD8+ T cells from cultured PBMCs, sampled from culture after CMV antigen stimulation. The CDR3 is CATRDTSTDTQYF. Here the CDR3 DNA reads TGTGCCACCAGAGATACGAGCACAGATACGCAGTATTTT.